This TCR beta chain derives from a study of glioma-infiltrating T cells. Using RNA template, CDR3s of TCR alpha and beta were amplified with iRepertoire arm-PCR. In TCRdb, the multiplex PCR reads were re-called with MiXCR into one record per CDR3 protein. In the table there are around 150,000 distinct CDR3 sequences, about two fifths of which are singletons. The sequence was collected from a human donor with low-grade glioma or glioblastoma, undergoing nonglioma brain surgery, or in good health (not recorded which). Specimen: glioma tissue, nonneoplastic brain tissue, or PBMCs (not recorded which).

For the CDR3, the DNA is TGTGCCAGCAGTTACTCTAAGGGGGTAGACTATGGCTACACCTTC. Encoded protein: CASSYSKGVDYGYTF. This chain connects TRBV6-5 to TRBJ1-2, with D perhaps TRBD1 (6 bases). V was clipped by 0 bases and J by 3 bases, with 11 bases between them. CDR1 is MNHEY and CDR2 is SVGAGI in the germline V gene. The CDR3 extends over 15 amino acids.